This note documents a single T cell receptor beta chain sequence. Its antigen is unidentified. This sample was taken from a study of PD-1 blockade in classical Hodgkin lymphoma. General observations from the study: Differences between repertoires have undefined causes, possibly disease activity or prior therapy. There was a significant rise in CD4+ TCR diversity by C4D1, with no such rise for CD8+. Baseline diversity was lower in partial responders and progressors than complete responders.

The V end was cut by 2 bases, the J end by 3 bases, with 14 bases between. This CDR3 is 15 amino acids long. Per the germline V gene, CDR1 is SGHRS and CDR2 is YFSETQ. Noted time point: cycle 4 day 1 (C4D1), after more than five weeks of nivolumab. Each of the patients experienced relapse following autologous stem cell transplantation, and their brentuximab vedotin exposure differed. When best responses were assessed, they were complete response, partial response or progressive disease. Sequenced by immunoSEQ multiplex PCR; TCRdb stores in-frame clones only, minus some. The sample yields about 47,000 clones, roughly 90% seen once.

The TCR originated in a human donor with classical Hodgkin lymphoma. The sample in question was peripheral blood mononuclear cells (PBMCs), obtained before the fourth cycle of nivolumab. The V gene is TRBV5-1, the J gene TRBJ1-1; D possibly corresponds to TRBD1 (5 bases). CDR3 in amino acids: CASSFRDPKDTEAFF. CDR3 bases: TGCGCCAGCAGCTTTAGGGACCCGAAGGACACTGAAGCTTTCTTT. The whole variable domain, filled in from reference TRBV5-1 and TRBJ1-1, reads KAGVTQTPRYLIKTRGQQVTLSCSPISGHRSVSWYQQTPGQGLQFLFEYFSETQRNKGNFPGRFSGRQFSNSRSEMNVSTLELGDSALYLCASSFRDPKDTEAFFGQGTRLTVV.